This T cell receptor (beta chain) was observed in a study of T cell responses to AZD1222 COVID-19 vaccine. Study results and limitations: In a largely white British group with more females than males, clonal diversity was possibly underestimated.

Trimming stripped 6 bases from V and 0 bases from J, with 12 bases between. The CDR3 length is 14 residues. CDR1 and CDR2 (germline): MNHEY, SMNVEV (reference sequence). As concerns this clone: What it recognizes is unknown.

Generated by immunoSEQ multiplex PCR, the TCRdb table keeps only in-frame clones and is missing some. The data contain some 150,000 clones, around 90% of them singletons. The V and J genes are TRBV27 and TRBJ2-7; D tentatively reads TRBD1 or TRBD2 (5 bases each). The sequences come from peripheral blood, collected on day 0 of AZD1222 vaccination. This TCR came from an adult in good health. CDR3 protein: CASRGTLSSYEQYF. The CDR3 nucleotides read TGTGCCAGCAGAGGGACCCTAAGCTCCTACGAGCAGTACTTC.